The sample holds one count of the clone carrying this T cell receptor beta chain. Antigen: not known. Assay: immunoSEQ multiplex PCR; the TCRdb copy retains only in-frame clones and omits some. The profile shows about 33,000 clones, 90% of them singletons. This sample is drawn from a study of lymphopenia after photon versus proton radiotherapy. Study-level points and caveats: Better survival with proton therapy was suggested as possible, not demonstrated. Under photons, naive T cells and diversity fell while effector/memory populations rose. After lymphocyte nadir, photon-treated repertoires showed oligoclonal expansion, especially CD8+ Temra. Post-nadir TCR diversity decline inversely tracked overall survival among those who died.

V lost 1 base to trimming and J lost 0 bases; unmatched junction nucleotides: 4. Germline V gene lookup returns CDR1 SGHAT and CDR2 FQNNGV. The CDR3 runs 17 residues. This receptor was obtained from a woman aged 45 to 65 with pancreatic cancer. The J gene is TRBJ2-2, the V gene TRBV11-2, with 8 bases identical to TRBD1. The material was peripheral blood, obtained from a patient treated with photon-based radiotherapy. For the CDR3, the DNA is TGTGCCAGCAGCTTAGGGATACAGGGGGCGAACACCGGGGAGCTGTTTTTT. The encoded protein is CASSLGIQGANTGELFF.